The rows below give T cell receptor beta chains drawn from one sample of a study of regulatory T cells in long-lasting Graves disease. Via MiXCR, TCRdb re-called the multiplex PCR reads, giving one row per CDR3 protein. The table shows a few hundred thousand distinct CDR3 sequences, with around a fifth occurring only once. Sequenced here: peripheral blood mononuclear cells (PBMCs), sampled when the disease was refractory, from a patient treated with antithyroid drugs. These receptors all stem from a female donor with Graves disease. CDR3s include the opening cysteine and the closing phenylalanine or tryptophan. A D gene is named only where the DNA matches it firmly.

TRBV7-3	15	TRBJ2-2	.	CASSLKGGNTGELFF
TRBV2	13	TRBJ2-1	.	CARARHLDGEQFF
TRBV4-2	15	TRBJ1-1	.	CASSQEQGPNTEAFF
TRBV2	14	TRBJ1-1	.	CASKSPGRGTEAFF
TRBV4-1	17	TRBJ1-6	TRBD1	CASSQGGGGQADSPLHF
TRBV7-2	15	TRBJ2-5	.	CASSLIQGTQETQYF
TRBV27	14	TRBJ2-6	.	CASRQGPGANVLAF
TRBV6-1	16	TRBJ1-1	.	CASSEALQGWITEAFF
TRBV5-6	12	TRBJ2-7	.	CASSWMDYEQYF
TRBV19	14	TRBJ2-5	.	CASSGSGYDETQYF
TRBV12-3/TRBV12-4	15	TRBJ1-6	.	CASSLQGNSNSPLHF
TRBV29-1	13	TRBJ1-1	.	CSVGPGVTPEAFF
TRBV12-3/TRBV12-4	15	TRBJ1-6	.	CASSSTDGWDSPLHF
TRBV5-1	16	TRBJ2-7	TRBD2	CASSQRTSGSSYEQYF
TRBV5-4	16	TRBJ1-4	.	CASSLGTSSTNEKLFF
TRBV4-1	12	TRBJ1-2	.	CASSQWDYGYTF
TRBV7-2	15	TRBJ1-4	.	CASSFGGGAIEKLFF
TRBV27	16	TRBJ2-3	TRBD2	CASSFGTSGGTDTQYF
TRBV7-7	16	TRBJ2-5	TRBD2	CASSTRLAGGLETQYF
TRBV5-4	14	TRBJ2-7	.	CASSLNGGGYEQYF
TRBV19	14	TRBJ1-5	.	CASSILGDNQPQHF
TRBV12-3/TRBV12-4	14	TRBJ1-2	.	CASSFSGDNYGYTF
TRBV12-3/TRBV12-4	12	TRBJ2-2	.	CASSFQGRRLFF
TRBV5-1	14	TRBJ1-2	.	CASSVGFEGDGYTF
TRBV10-3	15	TRBJ2-7	.	CAISWGEVGSYEQYF
TRBV12-5	13	TRBJ1-5	.	CASAWGGDQPQHF
TRBV20-1	15	TRBJ2-7	.	CSAPQLSQITYEQYF
TRBV7-9	14	TRBJ1-5	.	CASSFEGDYQPQHF
TRBV30	13	TRBJ2-5	.	CAWSVSTRETQYF
TRBV6-5	13	TRBJ1-5	.	CASSSDALEPQHF
TRBV15	19	TRBJ2-4	TRBD2	CATSNPGLAELEAKNIQYF
TRBV20-1	14	TRBJ1-2	.	CSARGGRTGDGYTF
TRBV27	16	TRBJ2-1	TRBD2	CASSLSRAGNRNEQFF
TRBV13	17	TRBJ2-7	.	CASSLVSTGDYAYEQYF
TRBV29-1	13	TRBJ1-4	.	CSVSGTLNEKLFF
TRBV29-1	11	TRBJ2-5	.	CSVSERETQYF
TRBV5-1	17	TRBJ1-2	TRBD1	CASSLEFYGTGGNGYTF
TRBV11-2	14	TRBJ2-1	TRBD2	CASGWEGPYNEQFF
TRBV20-1	11	TRBJ2-3	.	CSAGTGNTQYF
TRBV6-1	14	TRBJ1-5	.	CASRDFNSNQPQHF
TRBV14	15	TRBJ2-5	.	CASSQGKSRQETQYF
TRBV19	15	TRBJ1-2	TRBD1	CASFGTGGDNYGYTF
TRBV3-1	14	TRBJ1-1	TRBD1	CASSHTGAGTEAFF
TRBV27	15	TRBJ1-2	.	CASSLSRSANYGYTF
TRBV12-5	15	TRBJ1-1	.	CASGSIAGELGEAFF
TRBV14	16	TRBJ2-5	TRBD1	CAGSQALGQGSETQYF
TRBV28	15	TRBJ2-7	TRBD2	CASSPTAGTRYEQYF
TRBV7-9	16	TRBJ1-1	.	CASSGVEAGTNTEAFF
TRBV20-1	13	TRBJ2-7	.	CSARDYTSPEQYF
TRBV6-1	13	TRBJ1-5	TRBD1	CASRGIGGQPQHF